Shown below are 8 T cell receptor beta chains from a single sample sequenced in a study of blood T cell repertoires in COVID-19. Data came from immunoSEQ multiplex PCR; TCRdb stores just in-frame clones and leaves some out. The data contain around 280,000 clones, 86% of them seen just once; the ten biggest clones take up about 2.2%. The source material was peripheral blood. Receptors originate from a woman aged 25-40 years who had recovered from COVID-19.

This clone showed up just a few times. This sequence joins TRBV11-2 and TRBJ2-2; 7 bases map to TRBD1. CDR1 is SGHAT and CDR2 is FQNNGV in the germline V gene. The length of the CDR3 is 15 residues. V lost 10 bases, J lost 6 bases, and 14 bases stayed unmatched. CDR3 DNA: TGTGCCACCCACCCCAACAGGGGATTAGCCGGGGAGCTGTTTTTT. Translating it yields CATHPNRGLAGELFF.

This rearrangement joins TRBV5-6 to TRBJ2-6; 7 bases match TRBD1. CDR1 SGHDT and CDR2 YYEEEE come from the germline V gene. Trimming removed 3 bases from V and 2 bases from J; junction bases left unmatched: 5. CDR3 length: 16 amino acids. In DNA, the CDR3 is TGTGCCAGCAGCTGGGGAACAGGGGCTGGGGCCAACGTCCTGACTTTC. Amino acid sequence: CASSWGTGAGANVLTF. The complete variable domain, with remaining parts taken from reference TRBV5-6 and TRBJ2-6, reads DAGVTQSPTHLIKTRGQQVTLRCSPKSGHDTVSWYQQALGQGPQFIFQYYEEEERQRGNFPDRFSGHQFPNYSSELNVNALLLGDSALYLCASSWGTGAGANVLTFGAGSRLTVL.

This sequence joins TRBV9 and TRBJ2-1; 8 bases agree with TRBD2. In germline, CDR1 is SGDLS, CDR2 YYNGEE. This CDR3 is 18 amino acids long. V gave up 0 bases and J gave up 0 bases; unmatched junction bases: 8. In DNA, the CDR3 is TGTGCCAGCAGCGTAGGGAGTAGCGGGAAAAGCTCCTACAATGAGCAGTTCTTC. As protein: CASSVGSSGKSSYNEQFF.

V is TRBV19 and J is TRBJ1-2, with 8 bases fitting TRBD1. The CDR3 totals 17 residues. Germline V gene lookup returns CDR1 LNHDA and CDR2 SQIVND (reference sequence). V shed 7 bases, J shed 2 bases, and the junction held 15 bases outside the gene matches. The CDR3, as DNA: TGTGCCAGTACCAAGGGCAGGGGGCGTAACGGCAACTATGGCTACACCTTC. It yields the protein CASTKGRGRNGNYGYTF.

The chain is built from TRBV10-3 and TRBJ1-2; 9 positions match TRBD1. The CDR3 length is 16 residues. The germline V gene encodes CDR1 ENHRY and CDR2 SYGVKD. V was clipped by 0 bases and J by 8 bases; unmatched bases: 10. The CDR3 nucleotides read TGTGCCATCAGTGAGTCGAGGGACAGGGTTTATTGGGGCTACACCTTC. Its translation is CAISESRDRVYWGYTF.

The chain is built from TRBV5-1 and TRBJ2-7; TRBD1 might be the D (6 bases). The CDR3 is 14 amino acids. Germline V gives CDR1 SGHRS, CDR2 YFSETQ. Trimming cost V 1 base and J 5 bases, with 13 bases left between them. The chain's CDR3 is CASSLSAGVDEQYF. CDR3 nucleotide sequence: TGCGCCAGCAGCTTGAGCGCAGGGGTTGACGAGCAGTACTTC.

The V and J genes are TRBV7-9 and TRBJ2-3; no clear D. The CDR3 contains 16 residues. In germline, CDR1 is SEHNR, CDR2 FQNEAQ (reference sequence). Trimming stripped 6 bases from V and 2 bases from J, with 18 bases between. This chain's CDR3 is CASSKGAEFTTDTQYF. Here the CDR3 DNA reads TGTGCCAGCAGTAAAGGTGCGGAGTTTACCACAGATACGCAGTATTTT.

This clone appeared a single time. The chain employs TRBV5-1 and TRBJ2-3; D call uncertain. Germline CDR1 is SGHRS and CDR2 is YFSETQ. Between the trimmed V and J ends, which lost 3 bases and 0 bases, there was a span of 11 bases. CDR3 length equals 15 residues. CDR3 region: CASSSSTYSTDTQYF. The CDR3 nucleotides are TGCGCCAGCAGCTCCTCAACTTATAGCACAGATACGCAGTATTTT.